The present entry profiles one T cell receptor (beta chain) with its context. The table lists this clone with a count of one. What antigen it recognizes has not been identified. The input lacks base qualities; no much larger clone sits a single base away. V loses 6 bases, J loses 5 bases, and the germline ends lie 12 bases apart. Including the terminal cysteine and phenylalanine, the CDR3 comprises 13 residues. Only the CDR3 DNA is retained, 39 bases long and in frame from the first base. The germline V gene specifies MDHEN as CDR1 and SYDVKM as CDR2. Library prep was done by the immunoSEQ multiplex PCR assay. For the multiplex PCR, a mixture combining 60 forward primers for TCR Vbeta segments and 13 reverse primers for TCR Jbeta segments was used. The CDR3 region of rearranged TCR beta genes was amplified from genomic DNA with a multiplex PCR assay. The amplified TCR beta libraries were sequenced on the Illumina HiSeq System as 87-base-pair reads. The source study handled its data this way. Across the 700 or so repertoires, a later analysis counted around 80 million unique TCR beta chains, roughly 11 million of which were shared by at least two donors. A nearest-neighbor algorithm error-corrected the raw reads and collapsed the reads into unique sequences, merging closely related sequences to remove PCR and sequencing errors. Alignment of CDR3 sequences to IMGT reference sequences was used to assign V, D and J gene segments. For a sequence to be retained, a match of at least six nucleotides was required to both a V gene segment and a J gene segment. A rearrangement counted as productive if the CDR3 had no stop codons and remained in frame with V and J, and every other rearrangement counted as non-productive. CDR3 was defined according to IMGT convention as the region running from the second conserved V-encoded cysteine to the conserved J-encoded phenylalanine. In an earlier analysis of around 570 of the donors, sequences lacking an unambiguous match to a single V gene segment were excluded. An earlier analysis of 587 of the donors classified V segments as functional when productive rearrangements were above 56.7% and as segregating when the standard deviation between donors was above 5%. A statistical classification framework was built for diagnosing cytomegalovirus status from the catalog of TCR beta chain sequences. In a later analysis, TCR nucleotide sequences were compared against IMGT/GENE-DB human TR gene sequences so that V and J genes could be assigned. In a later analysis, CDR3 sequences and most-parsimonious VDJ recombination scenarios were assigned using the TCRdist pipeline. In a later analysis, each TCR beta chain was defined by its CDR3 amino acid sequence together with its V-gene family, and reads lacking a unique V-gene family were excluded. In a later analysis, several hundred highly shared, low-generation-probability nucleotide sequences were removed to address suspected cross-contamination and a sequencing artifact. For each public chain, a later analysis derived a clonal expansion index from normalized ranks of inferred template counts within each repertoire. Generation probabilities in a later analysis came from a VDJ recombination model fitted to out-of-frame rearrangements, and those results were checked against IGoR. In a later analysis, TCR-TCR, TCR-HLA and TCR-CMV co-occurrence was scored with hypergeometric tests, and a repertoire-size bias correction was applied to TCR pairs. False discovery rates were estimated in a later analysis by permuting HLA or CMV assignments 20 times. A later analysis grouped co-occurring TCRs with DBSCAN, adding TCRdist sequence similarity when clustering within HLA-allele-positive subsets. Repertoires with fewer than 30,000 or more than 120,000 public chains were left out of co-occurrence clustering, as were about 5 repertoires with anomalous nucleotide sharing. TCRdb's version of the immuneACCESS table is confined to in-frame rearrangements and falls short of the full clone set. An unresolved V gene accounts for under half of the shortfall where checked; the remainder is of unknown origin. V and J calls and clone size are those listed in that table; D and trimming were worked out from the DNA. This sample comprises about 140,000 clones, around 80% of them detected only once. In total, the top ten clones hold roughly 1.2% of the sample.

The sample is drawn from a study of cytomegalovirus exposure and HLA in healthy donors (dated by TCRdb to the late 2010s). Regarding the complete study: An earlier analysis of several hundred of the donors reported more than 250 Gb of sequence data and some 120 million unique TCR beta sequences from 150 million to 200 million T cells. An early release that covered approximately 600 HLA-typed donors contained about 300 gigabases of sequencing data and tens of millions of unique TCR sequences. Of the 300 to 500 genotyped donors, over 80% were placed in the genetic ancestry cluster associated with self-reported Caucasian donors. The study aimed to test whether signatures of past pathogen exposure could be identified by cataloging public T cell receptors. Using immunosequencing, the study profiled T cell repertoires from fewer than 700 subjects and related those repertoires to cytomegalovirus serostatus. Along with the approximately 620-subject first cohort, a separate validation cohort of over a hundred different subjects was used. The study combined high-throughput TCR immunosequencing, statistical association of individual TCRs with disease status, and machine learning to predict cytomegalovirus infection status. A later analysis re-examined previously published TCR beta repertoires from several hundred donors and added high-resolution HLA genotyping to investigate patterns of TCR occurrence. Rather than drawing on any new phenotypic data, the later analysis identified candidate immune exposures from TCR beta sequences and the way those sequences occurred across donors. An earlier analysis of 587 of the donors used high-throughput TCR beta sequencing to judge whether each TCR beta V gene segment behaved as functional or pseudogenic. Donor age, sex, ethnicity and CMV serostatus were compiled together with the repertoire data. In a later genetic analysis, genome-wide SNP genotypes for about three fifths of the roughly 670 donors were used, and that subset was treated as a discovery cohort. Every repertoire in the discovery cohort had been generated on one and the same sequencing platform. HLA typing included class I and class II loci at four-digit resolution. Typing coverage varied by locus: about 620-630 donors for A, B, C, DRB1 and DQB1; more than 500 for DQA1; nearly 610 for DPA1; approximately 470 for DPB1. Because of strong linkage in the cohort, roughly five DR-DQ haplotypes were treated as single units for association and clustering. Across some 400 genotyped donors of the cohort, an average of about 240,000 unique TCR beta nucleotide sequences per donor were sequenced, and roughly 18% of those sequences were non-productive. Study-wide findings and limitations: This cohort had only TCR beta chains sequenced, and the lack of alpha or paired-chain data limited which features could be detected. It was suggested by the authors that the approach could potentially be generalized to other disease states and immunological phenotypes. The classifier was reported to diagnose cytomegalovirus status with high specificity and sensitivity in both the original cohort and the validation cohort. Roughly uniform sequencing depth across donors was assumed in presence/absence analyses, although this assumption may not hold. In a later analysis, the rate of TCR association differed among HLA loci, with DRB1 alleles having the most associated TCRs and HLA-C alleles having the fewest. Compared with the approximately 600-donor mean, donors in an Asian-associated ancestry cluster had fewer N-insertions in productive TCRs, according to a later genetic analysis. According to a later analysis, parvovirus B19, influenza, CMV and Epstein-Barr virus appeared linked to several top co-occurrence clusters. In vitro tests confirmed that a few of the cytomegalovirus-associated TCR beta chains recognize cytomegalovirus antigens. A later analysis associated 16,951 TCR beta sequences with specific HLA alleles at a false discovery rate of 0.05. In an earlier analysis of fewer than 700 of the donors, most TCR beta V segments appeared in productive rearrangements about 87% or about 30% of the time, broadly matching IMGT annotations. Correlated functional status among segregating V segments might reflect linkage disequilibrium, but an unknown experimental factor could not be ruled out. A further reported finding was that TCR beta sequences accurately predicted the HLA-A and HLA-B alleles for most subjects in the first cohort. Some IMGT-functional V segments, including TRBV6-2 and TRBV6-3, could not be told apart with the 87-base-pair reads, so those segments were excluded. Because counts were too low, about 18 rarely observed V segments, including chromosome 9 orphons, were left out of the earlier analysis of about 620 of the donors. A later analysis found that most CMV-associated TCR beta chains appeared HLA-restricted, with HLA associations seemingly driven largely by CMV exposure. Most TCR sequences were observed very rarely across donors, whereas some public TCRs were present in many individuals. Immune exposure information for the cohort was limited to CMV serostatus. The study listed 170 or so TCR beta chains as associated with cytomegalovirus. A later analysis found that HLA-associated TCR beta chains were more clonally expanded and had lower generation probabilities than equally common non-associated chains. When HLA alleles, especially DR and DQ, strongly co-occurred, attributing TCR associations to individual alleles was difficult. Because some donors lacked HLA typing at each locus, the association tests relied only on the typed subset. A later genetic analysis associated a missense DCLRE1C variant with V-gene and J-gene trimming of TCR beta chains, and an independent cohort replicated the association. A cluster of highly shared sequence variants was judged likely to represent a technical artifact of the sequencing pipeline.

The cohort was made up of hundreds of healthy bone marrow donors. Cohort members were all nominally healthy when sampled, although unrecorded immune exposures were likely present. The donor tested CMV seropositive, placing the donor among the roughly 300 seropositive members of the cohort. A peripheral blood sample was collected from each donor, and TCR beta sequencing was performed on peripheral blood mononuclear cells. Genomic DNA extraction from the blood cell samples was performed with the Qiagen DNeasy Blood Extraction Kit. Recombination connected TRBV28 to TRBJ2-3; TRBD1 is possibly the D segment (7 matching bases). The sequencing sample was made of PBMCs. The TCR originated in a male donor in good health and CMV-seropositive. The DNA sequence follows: TGTGCCAGCAGACGGCAGGGGGGAGATACGCAGTATTTT. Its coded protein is CASRRQGGDTQYF.